This T cell receptor (beta chain) was sequenced in a study of regulatory T cells in long-lasting Graves disease. This clonotype was seen ten or more times. Its matching antigen is unknown. The time point was: persistent/refractory GD, antithyroid drugs over 5 years with positive TRAb. Construction of the TCR library relied on RNA isolated from PBMCs. Investigators prepared the TCR beta libraries by applying iRepertoire HTBI primers and Arm-PCR of CDR3 regions. TCRdb reanalysed the multiplex PCR reads using MiXCR and keeps one entry per CDR3 protein. Of around 460,000 distinct CDR3 sequences in the sample, 22% were seen once. Study results and limitations: More public clonotypes were shared by persistent patients (2,741) than by new patients (about 1,000). There were preferences for TRBV28, TRBJ1-2 and TRBJ2-5 in persistent disease.

In germline, CDR1 is MDHEN, CDR2 SYDVKM. This CDR3 has 13 amino acids. Trimming removed 8 bases from V and 4 bases from J, with 14 bases in between. This sequence was found in a female donor with Graves disease. J is TRBJ2-5 and V is TRBV28; no clear D. The sample in question was peripheral blood mononuclear cells (PBMCs), obtained when the disease was refractory, from a patient treated with antithyroid drugs. In DNA, the CDR3 is TGTGCCAGCTGCATCCGCTTGGGAGAGACCCAGTACTTC. Translation: CASCIRLGETQYF.